What follows are 10 T cell receptor beta chains derived from one specimen sequenced in a study of cytomegalovirus exposure and HLA in healthy donors. PCR was performed using 60 Vbeta and 13 Jbeta primers. Assay: immunoSEQ multiplex PCR; the TCRdb copy retains only in-frame clones and omits some. In the table there are some 180,000 clones, roughly a tenth of which are singletons. Source material: PBMCs. Source of these receptors: a woman aged 25 to 39 in good health and CMV-seropositive.

The genes are TRBV18 and TRBJ1-1; TRBD1 agrees at 8 bases. The CDR3 is made up of 16 amino acids. V shed 6 bases, J shed 2 bases, and the junction held 11 bases outside the gene matches. Germline CDR1 KGHSH, CDR2 LQKENI. CDR3 protein: CASSTDRDGFNTEAFF. CDR3 nucleotide sequence: TGTGCCAGCTCGACGGACAGGGACGGCTTCAACACTGAAGCTTTCTTT.

This chain joins TRBV5-6 and TRBJ2-3, with D hard to call. The V gene lost 1 base and the J gene lost 4 bases, with 10 bases spanning the gap. There are 14 residues in the CDR3. The germline V gene has CDR1 SGHDT and CDR2 YYEEEE. The CDR3 coding sequence is TGTGCCAGCAGCTTGCGAATGGGCGCAGATACGCAGTATTTT. The encoded protein is CASSLRMGADTQYF.

The chain uses TRBV29-1 and TRBJ2-3, with a possible D match to TRBD1 (5 bases). The CDR3 covers 13 residues. V was trimmed by 3 bases and J by 2 bases, leaving 9 bases between them. In germline, CDR1 is SQVTM, CDR2 ANQGSEA. CDR3 DNA: TGCAGCGTTGAGGGGCAGAACACAGATACGCAGTATTTT. It specifies CSVEGQNTDTQYF.

V gene TRBV6-6 combines with J gene TRBJ2-5, with 11 positions matching TRBD2. Germline CDR1 is MNHNY and CDR2 is SVGAGI (reference sequence). The trim removed 7 bases at V and 2 bases at J, leaving 9 bases unmatched. The CDR3 extends over 16 amino acids. The CDR3 sequence is CASTVSLAGGQETQYF. The CDR3 nucleotides read TGTGCCAGCACCGTAAGCCTAGCGGGAGGTCAAGAGACCCAGTACTTC.

The chain recombines TRBV19 with TRBJ1-1; tentatively, D is TRBD1 (5 bases). Germline CDR1 and CDR2: LNHDA and SQIVND (reference sequence). Trimming cost V 6 bases and J 4 bases, with 15 bases left between them. This CDR3 has 14 amino acids. CDR3 protein: CASSYHQGGTEAFF. The DNA of the CDR3 is TGTGCCAGTAGCTACCACCAGGGTGGCACTGAAGCTTTCTTT.

In DNA, the CDR3 is TGTGCCATCAGTGAGCGGGGCTACGAGCAGTACTTC. The encoded protein is CAISERGYEQYF. The rearrangement links TRBV10-3 to TRBJ2-7; D is perhaps TRBD2 (5 bases). Trimming shortened V by 2 bases and J by 3 bases, and 5 bases separated the two germline ends. In germline, CDR1 is ENHRY, CDR2 SYGVKD. This CDR3 has 12 residues.

The table lists this clone with a few counts. The chain is built from TRBV18 and TRBJ2-7; 9 nucleotides align to TRBD2. The length of the CDR3 is 14 residues. After removal of 5 bases from V and 4 bases from J, the junction contained 6 bases not matched to a gene. Germline V gives CDR1 KGHSH, CDR2 LQKENI. CDR3 amino acids: CASSASGGRYEQYF. DNA of the CDR3: TGTGCCAGCTCAGCCAGCGGGGGGCGTTACGAGCAGTACTTC.

This clone was seen a few times. The rearrangement uses TRBV6-1 and TRBJ2-1, with D perhaps matching TRBD2 (7 bases). The length of the CDR3 is 13 residues. Germline CDR1 reads MNHNS; CDR2 reads SASEGT. V dropped 4 bases and J dropped 8 bases, with 12 bases sitting between them. CDR3: CASSGGGLDEQFF. CDR3 nucleotides: TGTGCCAGCAGTGGGGGGGGGCTCGATGAGCAGTTCTTC.

This clone appeared a few times. The V and J genes are TRBV2 and TRBJ1-1, with D possibly being TRBD1 (6 bases). This CDR3 is 15 amino acids long. Germline CDR1 SNHLY, CDR2 FYNNEI. V lost 6 bases and J 0 bases, leaving 14 bases between the germline ends. This chain's CDR3 is CASSRDIVMNTEAFF. The CDR3 DNA reads TGTGCCAGCAGCCGGGACATCGTTATGAACACTGAAGCTTTCTTT.

This clone was observed a few times. This sequence joins TRBV19 and TRBJ1-1; 9 bases map to TRBD1. CDR3 length equals 11 residues. Germline assignment: CDR1 LNHDA and CDR2 SQIVND (reference sequence). J was trimmed by 7 bases and V by 11 bases; bases with no gene match: 5. DNA for the CDR3: TGTGCCGGTTACAGGGGGCATGAAGCTTTCTTT. Translated, it gives CAGYRGHEAFF.